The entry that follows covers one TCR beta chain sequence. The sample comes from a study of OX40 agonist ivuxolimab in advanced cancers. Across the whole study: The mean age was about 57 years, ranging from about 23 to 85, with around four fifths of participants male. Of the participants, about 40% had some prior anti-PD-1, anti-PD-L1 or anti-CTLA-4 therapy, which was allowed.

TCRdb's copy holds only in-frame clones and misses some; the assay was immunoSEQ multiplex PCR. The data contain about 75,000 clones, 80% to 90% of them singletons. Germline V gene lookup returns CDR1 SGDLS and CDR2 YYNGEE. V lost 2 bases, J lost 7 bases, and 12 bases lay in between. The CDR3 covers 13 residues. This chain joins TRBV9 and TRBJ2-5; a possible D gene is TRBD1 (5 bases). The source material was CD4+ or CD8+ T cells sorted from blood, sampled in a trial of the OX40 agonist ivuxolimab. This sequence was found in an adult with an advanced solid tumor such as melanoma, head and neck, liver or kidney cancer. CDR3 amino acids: CASSVRVRGTQYF. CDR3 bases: TGTGCCAGCAGCGTCAGGGTCAGAGGGACCCAGTACTTC.